The 10 T cell receptor beta chains below come from one sample, sequenced in a study of control samples from healthy donors and cancer patients. Produced via immunoSEQ multiplex PCR; TCRdb's table is partial and in-frame only. The sample lists some 130,000 clones, approximately 94% seen once, with about 3.6% in the top ten. Sequenced sample: blood. Source of these receptors: a man aged 25 to 40 in good health.

The V call is TRBV7-9, the J call TRBJ2-1; 9 bases align to TRBD2. The CDR3 runs to 16 residues. CDR1 is SEHNR and CDR2 is FQNEAQ in the germline V gene (reference sequence). J was trimmed by 7 bases and V by 6 bases; bases with no gene match: 13. The CDR3 DNA reads TGTGCCAGCAGTTCTGTAGCGGGGGCTGCGGGGAATGAGCAGTTCTTC. This sequence encodes CASSSVAGAAGNEQFF.

The chain combines TRBV18 with TRBJ2-1; the match to TRBD2 covers 10 bases. Trimming cost V 5 bases and J 4 bases; bases outside gene matches: 5. The CDR3 is 15 residues long. Germline CDR1 reads KGHSH; CDR2 reads LQKENI. In nucleotides, the CDR3 is TGTGCCAGCTCAGCTACTAGCGGGGTTTACAATGAGCAGTTCTTC. Amino acid sequence: CASSATSGVYNEQFF.

The chain recombines TRBV7-9 with TRBJ1-2; D not certain. Between the trimmed V and J ends, which lost 5 bases and 4 bases, there was a span of 14 bases. The CDR3 totals 14 residues. CDR1 is SEHNR, CDR2 FQNEAQ, per germline (reference sequence). In nucleotides, the CDR3 is TGTGCCAGCAGCCCCCCGCAGCTCCCCTATGGCTACACCTTC. Its translation: CASSPPQLPYGYTF.

The V call is TRBV7-2, the J call TRBJ1-5, with TRBD1 as a possible D gene (5 bases). This CDR3 contains 14 residues. Germline CDR1 is SGHTA and CDR2 is FQGNSA. Trimming left V 1 base short and J 7 bases short, with 11 bases between. The CDR3 is CASSLVLGGQPQHF. The CDR3 nucleotides read TGTGCCAGCAGCTTAGTCCTGGGGGGGCAGCCCCAGCATTTT.

This clone was recorded once. This chain joins TRBV2 and TRBJ1-6, with D possibly TRBD1 on 5 matching bases. Germline CDR1 reads SNHLY; CDR2 reads FYNNEI. CDR3 length: 14 residues. Trimming shortened V by 8 bases and J by 7 bases, and 15 bases separated the two germline ends. The CDR3 DNA reads TGTGCCAGCCAAGGGGACGGTTCGAATTCACCCCTCCACTTT. Residues: CASQGDGSNSPLHF. The entire variable domain, with the rest obtained from reference TRBV2 and TRBJ1-6, is as follows: EPEVTQTPSHQVTQMGQEVILRCVPISNHLYFYWYRQILGQKVEFLVSFYNNEISEKSEIFDDQFSVERPDGSNFTLKIRSTKLEDSAMYFCASQGDGSNSPLHFGNGTRLTVT.

This clone was recorded only once. The rearrangement links TRBV7-9 to TRBJ1-2, with 7 positions matching TRBD1. V lost 5 bases and J lost 4; bases outside the gene matches: 7. The CDR3 is 14 residues long. Germline V gene lookup returns CDR1 SEHNR and CDR2 FQNEAQ (reference sequence). The CDR3 DNA reads as TGTGCCAGCAGCACCGAGACAGGGCGCTATGGCTACACCTTC. Its translation: CASSTETGRYGYTF.

This chain connects TRBV18 to TRBJ1-5; D is uncertain. The CDR3 contains 13 residues. Trimming left V 1 base short and J 4 bases short, with 5 bases between. Germline lookup yields CDR1 KGHSH and CDR2 LQKENI. The CDR3 loop reads CASSPRPNQPQHF. The CDR3 DNA reads TGTGCCAGCTCACCACGGCCTAATCAGCCCCAGCATTTT.

CDR3 sequence: CASSIQNRRNTGELFF. The CDR3 bases are TGTGCCAGTAGTATCCAGAACAGGAGGAACACCGGGGAGCTGTTTTTT. This chain links TRBV19 with TRBJ2-2; D possibly corresponds to TRBD1 (5 bases). V dropped 3 bases and J dropped 1 base, with 12 bases sitting between them. CDR1 and CDR2 from the germline V gene are LNHDA and SQIVND (reference sequence). The CDR3 runs 16 residues.

The V call is TRBV27, the J call TRBJ2-5; tentative D call: TRBD2 (6 bases). Germline V gives CDR1 MNHEY, CDR2 SMNVEV (reference sequence). The length of the CDR3 is 16 residues. V shed 1 base and J shed 4 bases, with 16 bases lying between them. CDR3 sequence: CASSLYGGRNLETQYF. CDR3 DNA: TGTGCCAGCAGTTTATACGGGGGTCGAAATTTAGAGACCCAGTACTTC.

The chain carries TRBV28 and TRBJ2-6; D might be TRBD2 (7 bases). The CDR3 is 20 amino acids. With 4 bases removed from V and 0 bases from J, the gap between germline ends came to 22 bases. The germline V gene encodes CDR1 MDHEN and CDR2 SYDVKM. CDR3 sequence reads: CASSSNLGGGFRSGANVLTF. In nucleotides, the CDR3 is TGTGCCAGCAGTTCTAATTTGGGAGGGGGATTCCGCTCTGGGGCCAACGTCCTGACTTTC.